This T cell receptor (beta chain) was sequenced for a study of T cell changes during pregnancy in multiple sclerosis. Here immunoSEQ multiplex PCR was the method, and the copy in TCRdb shows in-frame clones only, minus some. The sample yields approximately 94,000 clones, roughly 90% seen once. The CDR3 runs 16 residues. V was clipped by 1 base and J by 0 bases; unmatched bases: 5. Germline V CDR1 and CDR2: SGHDN, FVKESK. Sample: peripheral blood, taken after pregnancy. The rearrangement uses TRBV14 and TRBJ1-1; TRBD1 matches at 7 bases. The receptor was derived from a female donor with multiple sclerosis, enrolled in a pregnancy study. The CDR3 protein is CASSQATGTVNTEAFF. CDR3 sequence (DNA): TGTGCCAGCAGCCAAGCGACCGGGACAGTGAACACTGAAGCTTTCTTT. Combining the CDR3 with reference TRBV14 and TRBJ1-1 gives the whole variable domain EAGVTQFPSHSVIEKGQTVTLRCDPISGHDNLYWYRRVMGKEIKFLLHFVKESKQDESGMPNNRFLAERTGGTYSTLKVQPAELEDSGVYFCASSQATGTVNTEAFFGQGTRLTVV.